Below, 25 T cell receptor beta chains from the same sample are listed, as sequenced in a study of T cells after yellow fever vaccination. TCRdb recomputed calls from the 5' RACE reads with MiXCR, one row per CDR3 protein. This sample has about 220,000 distinct CDR3 sequences; approximately 6.8% occur once, and the top ten carry roughly 1%. Source: CD4+ T cells sorted from PBMCs, taken on the day of the yellow fever booster vaccination. The receptors here all came from a man younger than 45 who received the YFV17D yellow fever vaccine.

At least ten counts were recorded for this clonotype. The V call is TRBV18, the J call TRBJ2-7; the D is unclear. The CDR3 length is 13 residues. CDR1 is KGHSH and CDR2 is LQKENI in the germline V gene. Trimming cost V 3 bases and J 7 bases, with 13 bases left between them. The CDR3 DNA reads as TGTGCCAGCTCACCTCAGACCGCGATGGAGCAGTACTTC. Translating gives CASSPQTAMEQYF.

This clonotype has more than one count but fewer than ten. The genes are TRBV6-2 or TRBV6-3 and TRBJ1-1, with D tentatively TRBD1 (6 bases). Germline V lookup: CDR1 MNHEY, CDR2 SVGEGT. This CDR3 region has 13 residues. V lost 5 bases and J 11 bases, leaving 18 bases between the germline ends. In nucleotides, the CDR3 is TGTGCCAGCAGTCTACAGGGAAGCGGTGTTGCTTTCTTT. Its translation is CASSLQGSGVAFF.

This clonotype was observed many times. This chain links TRBV7-2 with TRBJ2-7; TRBD2 is a possible D gene (6 bases). This CDR3 is built from 16 residues. Germline V gene sequence: CDR1 SGHTA, CDR2 FQGNSA. The V end lost 4 bases, the J end lost 5 bases, and 21 bases lay between the germline ends. The CDR3 sequence: CASSSYGTHLRNEQYF. The CDR3 DNA reads as TGTGCCAGCAGCTCCTACGGGACTCACCTCCGAAACGAGCAGTACTTC.

This clonotype has only a few counts. V and J are TRBV3-1 and TRBJ2-7, with 9 bases that match TRBD2. Trimming took 1 base from V and 0 from J; bases not matched to a gene: 1. Germline assignment: CDR1 LGHDT and CDR2 YNNKEL (reference sequence). The CDR3 contains 15 residues. CDR3 sequence (DNA): TGTGCCAGCAGCCAAGGAGCGGGAGGCTCCTACGAGCAGTACTTC. Translating it yields CASSQGAGGSYEQYF.

There are many counts of this clonotype. The genes are TRBV12-3 or TRBV12-4 and TRBJ1-2, with D perhaps TRBD1 (5 bases). The CDR3 is made up of 15 amino acids. V shed 5 bases and J shed 7 bases, with 20 bases lying between them. In nucleotides, the CDR3 is TGTGCCAGCAGTACAACCTCGGGACGGCAGTCTGGCTACACCTTC. It codes for CASSTTSGRQSGYTF.

About this clonotype itself: A much larger clone lies one base from this, so it may be a read error. This chain links TRBV3-1 with TRBJ2-1, with 7 nucleotides matching TRBD2. V gave up 6 bases and J gave up 3 bases; unmatched junction bases: 14. This CDR3 spans 17 amino acids. Germline V gene data show CDR1 as LGHDT and CDR2 as YNNKEL (reference sequence). The chain's CDR3 is CASRLRLSGGGYNEQFF. DNA for the CDR3: TGTGCCAGCAGGTTGCGCTTATCGGGAGGAGGCTACAATGAGCAGTTCTTC.

This rearrangement joins TRBV30 to TRBJ2-1, with 8 bases lining up with TRBD1. V lost 1 base and J lost 15; bases outside the gene matches: 11. The CDR3 loop spans 13 amino acids. Looked up from germline, CDR1 is GTSNPN and CDR2 is SVGIG (reference sequence). The CDR3 loop reads CAWSDGTGGLMFF. CDR3 nucleotide sequence: TGTGCCTGGAGTGATGGGACAGGCGGTTTAATGTTCTTC.

This clonotype was recorded at least ten times. The chain employs TRBV7-2 and TRBJ2-7; 9 bases are a match to TRBD1. Trimming removed 4 bases from V and 4 bases from J; junction bases left unmatched: 8. There are 15 residues in the CDR3. Looked up from germline, CDR1 is SGHTA and CDR2 is FQGNSA. The CDR3 here is CASSWLQGALYEQYF. The CDR3 DNA is TGTGCCAGCAGCTGGCTACAGGGGGCGCTTTACGAGCAGTACTTC.

This clonotype showed up many times. V and J are TRBV20-1 and TRBJ2-3; tentative D call: TRBD1 (6 bases). The CDR3 consists of 13 residues. The germline gives CDR1 DFQATT, CDR2 SNEGSKA (reference sequence). V was clipped by 5 bases and J by 10 bases, with 19 bases between them. CDR3 sequence (DNA): TGCAGTGCTTACCTCCGACAGGTCGGGGCGCAGTATTTT. Protein: CSAYLRQVGAQYF.

This chain uses TRBV19 with TRBJ2-3; perhaps TRBD2 as D (5 bases). Germline V gene lookup returns CDR1 LNHDA and CDR2 SQIVND (reference sequence). Trimming took 8 bases from V and 6 from J, leaving 18 bases between them. The CDR3 consists of 14 residues. CDR3 residues: CASRRTPAADTQYF. CDR3 in DNA: TGTGCCAGTCGGAGGACTCCTGCCGCGGATACGCAGTATTTT.

This clonotype was recorded many times. The chain has TRBV28 and TRBJ1-2, with D uncertain. This CDR3 region has 11 residues. Germline assignment: CDR1 MDHEN and CDR2 SYDVKM. V was cut by 0 bases and J by 7 bases, with 3 bases left in between. The CDR3 DNA reads as TGTGCCAGCAGTTTATGGTCTGGCTACACCTTC. It specifies CASSLWSGYTF.

The chain uses TRBV5-4 and TRBJ2-7, with 8 bases identical to TRBD1. Germline lookup yields CDR1 SGHNT and CDR2 YYREEE (reference sequence). V lost 3 bases to trimming and J lost 2 bases; unmatched junction nucleotides: 10. This CDR3 comprises 16 residues. The CDR3 DNA follows: TGTGCCAGCAGCTCCGGGGCCGGGACAGGACCCTACGAGCAGTACTTC. Its protein product is CASSSGAGTGPYEQYF. The full variable domain, rest sourced from reference TRBV5-4 and TRBJ2-7, is ETGVTQSPTHLIKTRGQQVTLRCSSQSGHNTVSWYQQALGQGPQFIFQYYREEENGRGNFPPRFSGLQFPNYSSELNVNALELDDSALYLCASSSGAGTGPYEQYFGPGTRLTVT.

The sample holds a few counts of this clonotype. This sequence joins TRBV29-1 and TRBJ1-1; D unclear. CDR3 length: 14 residues. V lost 6 bases and J 1 base, leaving 15 bases between the germline ends. The germline gives CDR1 SQVTM, CDR2 ANQGSEA. CDR3 region: CSVADPDRNTEAFF. As DNA, the CDR3 is TGCAGCGTGGCAGACCCGGACCGGAACACTGAAGCTTTCTTT.

The sample holds a few counts of this clonotype. This chain connects TRBV6-5 to TRBJ2-2, with D unresolved. V was shortened by 6 bases and J by 7 bases, with 12 bases between the two germline ends. CDR1 is MNHEY, CDR2 SVGAGI, per germline. The CDR3 is 13 residues long. This chain's CDR3 is CASRFTKLGELFF. The CDR3 region has the DNA TGTGCCAGCAGATTTACTAAGCTCGGGGAGCTGTTTTTT.

The chain joins TRBV6-2 or TRBV6-3 to TRBJ2-1; 9 nucleotides agree with TRBD2. The CDR3 runs 14 residues. V shed 5 bases and J 9 bases; nucleotides not matched to a gene: 8. CDR1 and CDR2 from the germline V gene are MNHEY and SVGEGT. The CDR3 sequence: CASSQVAGAGEQFF. The CDR3 nucleotides are TGTGCCAGCAGTCAAGTAGCGGGAGCGGGTGAGCAGTTCTTC.

This clonotype was counted a few times. The chain combines TRBV20-1 with TRBJ1-1; D is possibly TRBD1 (5 bases). Germline values: CDR1 DFQATT, CDR2 SNEGSKA (reference sequence). Trimming pared 0 bases from V and 6 bases from J, leaving 14 bases between. The CDR3 has 14 residues. The CDR3 sequence: CSAREKGATSEAFF. The CDR3 DNA reads TGCAGTGCTAGAGAAAAAGGGGCGACTTCTGAAGCTTTCTTT.

This clonotype occurred many times. The chain joins TRBV15 to TRBJ2-2, with D hard to call. V shed 4 bases and J shed 7 bases, with 7 bases lying between them. Germline lookup yields CDR1 LNHNV and CDR2 YYDKDF (reference sequence). CDR3 length equals 12 residues. CDR3 sequence (DNA): TGTGCCACCAGCATCCTTTTCGGGGAGCTGTTTTTT. Translated, it gives CATSILFGELFF.

The V call is TRBV7-9, the J call TRBJ2-5, with a possible D match to TRBD2 (5 bases). The CDR3 extends over 15 amino acids. Germline CDR1 SEHNR, CDR2 FQNEAQ (reference sequence). Trimming left V 5 bases short and J 5 bases short, with 18 bases between. The CDR3, as DNA: TGTGCCAGCAGCGAGCGGTACCGCGGGTGGGAGACCCAGTACTTC. It yields the protein CASSERYRGWETQYF.

This clonotype was counted only a few times. This chain connects TRBV5-6 to TRBJ2-1, with 9 bases that match TRBD2. Germline trimming cut 4 bases from V and 11 bases from J; bases unmatched to any gene: 13. Germline loops: CDR1 SGHDT, CDR2 YYEEEE. This CDR3 is 15 amino acids long. The CDR3 bases are TGTGCCAGCAGCGGCGGCCTAGCGGGAAGTTTTCAGCAGTTCTTC. This encodes CASSGGLAGSFQQFF.

This clonotype was counted at least ten times. V is TRBV18 and J is TRBJ2-7; 8 nucleotides match TRBD2. The germline V gene encodes CDR1 KGHSH and CDR2 LQKENI. The junction had 16 bases not matched to a gene; V was cut back by 4 bases and J by 11 bases. This CDR3 has 15 residues. The CDR3 DNA reads TGTGCCAGCTCACAGTTGGTTACGGGAGGGGTTGAAAAGTACTTC. It is translated as CASSQLVTGGVEKYF.

The sample holds many counts of this clonotype. V gene TRBV7-6 combines with J gene TRBJ2-2; possibly TRBD2 for D (5 bases). The CDR3 has 14 amino acids. V lost 0 bases and J lost 6, with 8 bases in between. Germline assignment: CDR1 SGHVS and CDR2 FNYEAQ. DNA of the CDR3: TGTGCCAGCAGCTTAGCGCGGGCGGCCGGGGAGCTGTTTTTT. Encoded protein: CASSLARAAGELFF.

The table lists this clonotype with many counts. The rearrangement uses TRBV5-5 and TRBJ2-7; TRBD1 agrees at 7 bases. In germline, CDR1 is SGHKS, CDR2 YYEKEE (reference sequence). Germline trimming cut 6 bases from V and 1 base from J; bases unmatched to any gene: 7. The CDR3 is 14 residues long. CDR3 nucleotides: TGTGCCAGCACCCTCCTGACAGGGTCCTACGAGCAGTACTTC. Its protein product is CASTLLTGSYEQYF.

This clonotype showed up many times. The chain couples TRBV4-2 to TRBJ2-7; D may be TRBD2 (6 bases). Germline V gene data show CDR1 as LGHNA and CDR2 as YNFKEQ. The CDR3 totals 16 residues. V dropped 0 bases and J dropped 3 bases, with 15 bases sitting between them. CDR3 amino acids: CASSQDPQDGGYEQYF. The CDR3 DNA follows: TGTGCCAGCAGCCAAGATCCGCAGGACGGGGGCTACGAGCAGTACTTC.

Many counts were recorded for this clonotype. The chain recombines TRBV20-1 with TRBJ1-5; perhaps TRBD1 as D (5 bases). This CDR3 is built from 12 residues. The ends were cut back, 3 bases at V and 7 bases at J, with 10 bases in the middle. From germline, CDR1 is DFQATT and CDR2 SNEGSKA (reference sequence). The CDR3 nucleotides read TGCAGTGCTAGTTCCTCAGGGCAGCCCCAGCATTTT. It translates to CSASSSGQPQHF.

The table lists this clonotype with a few counts. The chain joins TRBV18 to TRBJ2-1, with D hard to call. The germline V and J ends were trimmed by 2 bases and 9 bases, with 5 bases remaining between them. Looked up from germline, CDR1 is KGHSH and CDR2 is LQKENI. This CDR3 spans 11 amino acids. This CDR3 is CASSPESEQFF. DNA of the CDR3: TGTGCCAGCTCACCAGAGAGTGAGCAGTTCTTC.